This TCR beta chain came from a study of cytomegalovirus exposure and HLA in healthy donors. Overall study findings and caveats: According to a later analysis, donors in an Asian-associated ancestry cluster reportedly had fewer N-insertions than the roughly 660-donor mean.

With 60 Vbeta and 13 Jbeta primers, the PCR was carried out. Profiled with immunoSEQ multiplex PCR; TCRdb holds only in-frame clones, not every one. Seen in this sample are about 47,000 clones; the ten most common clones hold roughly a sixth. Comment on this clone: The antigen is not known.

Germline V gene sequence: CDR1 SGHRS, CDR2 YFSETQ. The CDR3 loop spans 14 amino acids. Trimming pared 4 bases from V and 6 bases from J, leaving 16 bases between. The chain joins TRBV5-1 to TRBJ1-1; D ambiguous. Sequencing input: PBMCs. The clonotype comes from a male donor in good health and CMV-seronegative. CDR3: CASSGSLGWAEAFF. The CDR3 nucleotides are TGCGCCAGCAGCGGGAGCCTCGGGTGGGCTGAAGCTTTCTTT.